This T cell receptor (beta chain) was obtained from a study of breast tumors, draining lymph nodes, adjacent tissues. The junction had 7 bases not matched to a gene; V was cut back by 3 bases and J by 0 bases. Germline CDR1 is DFQATT and CDR2 is SNEGSKA (reference sequence). CDR3 length: 15 residues. Axillary draining lymph nodes of breast cancer patients supplied the node samples. One entry per CDR3 protein, called by TCRdb with MiXCR from the multiplex PCR reads. This repertoire shows about 200,000 distinct CDR3 sequences, under 40% found once; its top ten account for about 3.3%. The V call is TRBV20-1, the J call TRBJ2-7; 8 bases are shared with TRBD1. The sequence was obtained from a female donor with breast cancer. Some clones in this sample may be carry-over from other donors' samples. Sequencing used axillary lymph node tissue. This CDR3 reads CSARTQGESSYEQYF. The CDR3 DNA reads as TGCAGTGCTAGGACACAGGGGGAGAGCTCCTACGAGCAGTACTTC.